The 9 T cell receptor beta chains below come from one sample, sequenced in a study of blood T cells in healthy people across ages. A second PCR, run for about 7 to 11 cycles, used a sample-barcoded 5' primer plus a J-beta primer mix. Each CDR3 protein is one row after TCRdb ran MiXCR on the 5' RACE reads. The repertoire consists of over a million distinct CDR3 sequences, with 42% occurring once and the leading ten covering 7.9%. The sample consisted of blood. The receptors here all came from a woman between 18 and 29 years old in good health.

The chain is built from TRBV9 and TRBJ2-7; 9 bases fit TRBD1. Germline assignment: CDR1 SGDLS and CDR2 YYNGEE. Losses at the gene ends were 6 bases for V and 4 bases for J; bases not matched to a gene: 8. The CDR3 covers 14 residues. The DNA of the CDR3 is TGTGCCAGCACGCCTCCGGACAGGGGTTACGAGCAGTACTTC. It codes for CASTPPDRGYEQYF. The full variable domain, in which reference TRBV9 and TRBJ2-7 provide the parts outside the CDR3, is DSGVTQTPKHLITATGQRVTLRCSPRSGDLSVYWYQQSLDQGLQFLIQYYNGEERAKGNILERFSAQQFPDLHSELNLSSLELGDSALYFCASTPPDRGYEQYFGPGTRLTVT.

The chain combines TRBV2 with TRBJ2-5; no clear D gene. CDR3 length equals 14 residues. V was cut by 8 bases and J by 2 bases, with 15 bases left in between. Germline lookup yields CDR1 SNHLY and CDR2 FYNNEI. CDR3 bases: TGTGCCAGCTTCCCATCCGAGAAACAAGAGACCCAGTACTTC. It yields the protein CASFPSEKQETQYF.

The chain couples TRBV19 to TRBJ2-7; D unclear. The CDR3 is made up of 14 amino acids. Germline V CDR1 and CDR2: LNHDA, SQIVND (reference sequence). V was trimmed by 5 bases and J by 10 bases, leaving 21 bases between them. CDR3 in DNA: TGTGCCAGTAGTGCGAGCCCCGACACAGTTACCCAGTACTTC. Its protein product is CASSASPDTVTQYF.

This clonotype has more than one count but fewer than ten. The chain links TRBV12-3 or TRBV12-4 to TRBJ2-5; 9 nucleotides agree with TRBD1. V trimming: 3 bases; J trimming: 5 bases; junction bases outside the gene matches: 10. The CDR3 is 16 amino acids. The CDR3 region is CASSLSGTGSWETQYF. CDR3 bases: TGTGCCAGCAGTTTGTCAGGGACAGGGAGTTGGGAGACCCAGTACTTC.

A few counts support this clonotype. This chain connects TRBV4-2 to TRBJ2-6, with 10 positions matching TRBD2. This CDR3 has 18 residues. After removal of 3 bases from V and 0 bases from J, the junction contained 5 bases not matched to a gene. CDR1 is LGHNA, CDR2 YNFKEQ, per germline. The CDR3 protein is CASSHPSGGDSGANVLTF. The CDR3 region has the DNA TGTGCCAGCAGCCACCCTAGCGGGGGTGACTCTGGGGCCAACGTCCTGACTTTC.

The DNA for the CDR3 is TGCAGTGCCGAGGTCGCTCGGGGCGGATCAGTTCAAGAGACCCAGTACTTC. This translates into CSAEVARGGSVQETQYF. The chain couples TRBV20-1 to TRBJ2-5; either TRBD1 or TRBD2 may supply D (5 bases each). The V end was cut by 6 bases, the J end by 2 bases, with 25 bases between. The germline CDR1 and CDR2 sequences are DFQATT and SNEGSKA (reference sequence). The CDR3 extends over 17 amino acids.

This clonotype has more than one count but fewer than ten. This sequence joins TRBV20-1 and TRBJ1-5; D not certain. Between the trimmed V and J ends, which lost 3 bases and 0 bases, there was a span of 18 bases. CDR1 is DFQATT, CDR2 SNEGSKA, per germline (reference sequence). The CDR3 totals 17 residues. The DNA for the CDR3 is TGCAGTGCTAGGCCTCCAAGCGGCCTAGGTAGCAATCAGCCCCAGCATTTT. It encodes CSARPPSGLGSNQPQHF.

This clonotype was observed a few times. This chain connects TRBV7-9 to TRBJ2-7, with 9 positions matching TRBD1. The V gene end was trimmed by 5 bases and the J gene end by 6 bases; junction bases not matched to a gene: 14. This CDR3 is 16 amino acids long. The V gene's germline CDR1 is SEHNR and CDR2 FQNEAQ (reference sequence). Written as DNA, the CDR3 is TGTGCCAGCAGCCCACCAACCGGGACAGGGATTCCCGAGCAGTACTTC. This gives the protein CASSPPTGTGIPEQYF.

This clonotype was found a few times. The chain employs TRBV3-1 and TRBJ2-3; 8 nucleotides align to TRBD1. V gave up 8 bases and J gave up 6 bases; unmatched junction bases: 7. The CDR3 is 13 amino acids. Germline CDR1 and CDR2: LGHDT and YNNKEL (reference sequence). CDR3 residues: CASGRTGRDTQYF. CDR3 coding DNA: TGTGCCAGCGGGAGGACAGGGAGGGATACGCAGTATTTT.